These 29 T cell receptor beta chains came from one sample sequenced in a study of tumor-infiltrating lymphocytes in primary liver carcinoma. Using a constant-region primer together with ProtoScript II reverse transcriptase, TCR beta cDNA was made from approximately 500 ng of total RNA. Slightly modified ARM-PCR, run as three nested multiplex PCR rounds, produced the TCR beta libraries. TRBV1-TRBV30 forward primers paired with a C-beta reverse primer drove the first two PCR rounds, around 9 cycles each. TCRdb used MiXCR to reprocess the multiplex PCR reads, holding one entry per CDR3 protein. Among 300,000 to 350,000 distinct CDR3 sequences, 45% to 70% were seen once, and the ten largest hold 17%. Unsorted whole blood yielded the blood RNA, and germline DNA was also extracted. The sequenced sample consisted of peripheral blood. The receptors come from a woman aged 25 to 39 with primary liver carcinoma and hepatitis B virus infection.

Many counts were recorded for this clonotype. CDR3 amino acids: CASSLVGTDEQYF. CDR3 bases: TGTGCCAGCAGCTTAGTGGGGACTGACGAGCAGTACTTC. J is TRBJ2-7 and V is TRBV11-2, with D maybe TRBD2 (6 bases). Germline-derived CDR1 and CDR2 are SGHAT and FQNNGV. Trimming left V 1 base short and J 5 bases short, with 9 bases between. The CDR3 loop spans 13 amino acids.

In this sample, this clonotype turned up a few times. The V and J genes are TRBV6-5 and TRBJ1-2; D possibly corresponds to TRBD1 (5 bases). The V gene lost 10 bases and the J gene lost 8 bases, with 20 bases spanning the gap. Germline values: CDR1 MNHEY, CDR2 SVGAGI. This CDR3 region has 13 residues. The CDR3 loop reads CANSSGWRDGYTF. CDR3 nucleotide sequence: TGTGCCAACTCATCTGGGTGGAGGGACGGCTACACCTTC.

This clonotype was seen a handful of times. The chain uses TRBV12-3 or TRBV12-4 and TRBJ2-3; D is uncertain. V was clipped by 1 base and J by 5 bases, with 19 bases between them. The CDR3 consists of 17 residues. CDR3 amino acids: CASSLDHRHLPEDTQYF. DNA for the CDR3: TGTGCCAGCAGTTTAGATCATAGACACCTGCCAGAAGATACGCAGTATTTT.

In the case of this clonotype: One junction end disagrees with the germline gene, perhaps due to a read error. The genes are TRBV5-4 and TRBJ2-3; TRBD2 is a possible D gene (5 bases). CDR3 length: 17 amino acids. Germline loops: CDR1 SGHNT, CDR2 YYREEE (reference sequence). CDR3 sequence: CTSSLVETSGSTDTQYF. The CDR3, as DNA: TGTACCAGCAGCTTGGTGGAGACAAGCGGAAGCACAGATACGCAGTATTTT.

Comment on this clonotype: This may stem from a read error, because a much larger clone lies one nucleotide away. The chain has TRBV4-2 and TRBJ2-2, with a weak D call TRBD1 (5 bases). This CDR3 contains 16 residues. Germline V CDR1 and CDR2: LGHNA, YNFKEQ. DNA of the CDR3: TGTGCCAGGAGCCCGCAGGGCGGACAGAACACCGGGGAGCTGTTTTTT. Residues: CARSPQGGQNTGELFF.

The chain uses TRBV6-2 or TRBV6-3 and TRBJ2-1, with D uncertain. The CDR3 length is 14 residues. V was clipped by 6 bases and J by 7 bases, with 16 bases between them. Germline CDR1 MNHEY, CDR2 SVGEGT. The CDR3, as DNA: TGTGCCAGCAGAAATGGGGATTTGGGAAATGAGCAGTTCTTC. This gives the protein CASRNGDLGNEQFF.

A word on this clonotype: At one end the junction does not follow the germline gene, possibly because of a read error. The CDR3 DNA is TGTGTCAGCAGCTTGAAGCGGGAGTTCACCTACAATGAGCAGTTCTTC. It is translated as CVSSLKREFTYNEQFF. V and J are TRBV7-9 and TRBJ2-1, with TRBD2 matching over 8 bases. The CDR3 runs to 16 residues. The V gene's germline CDR1 is SEHNR and CDR2 FQNEAQ (reference sequence).

With respect to this clonotype: The conserved closing phenylalanine or tryptophan is absent in this CDR3, likely reflecting a read error. The V call is TRBV11-3, the J call TRBJ1-1, with D perhaps matching TRBD1 (5 bases). The CDR3 length is 15 residues. Germline V CDR1 and CDR2: SGHNT, YENEEA. DNA of the CDR3: TGTGCTAGCAGCTTTGCGGGGCCAGCGAAAACTGAAGCTTTCATT. Translating it yields CASSFAGPAKTEAFI.

Of note for this clonotype: This sequence may be a read error, since a much larger clone differs from it by one base. The chain recombines TRBV6-5 with TRBJ2-7; 11 bases fit TRBD2. This CDR3 has 14 residues. In germline, CDR1 is MNHEY, CDR2 SVGAGI. DNA for the CDR3: TGTGCCAACAGTTTAGCGGGAGGGCAGAGCGAGCAGTACTTC. This gives the protein CANSLAGGQSEQYF.

This clonotype was detected ten times or more. The chain uses TRBV6-5 and TRBJ2-4, with D possibly TRBD1 on 5 matching bases. V gave up 5 bases and J gave up 5 bases, with 10 bases separating them. Germline CDR1 reads MNHEY; CDR2 reads SVGAGI. CDR3 length equals 13 residues. CDR3 DNA sequence: TGTGCCAGCAGTGACAGCTCGGAAAACATTCAGTACTTC. Protein product: CASSDSSENIQYF.

As to this clonotype: A read error is possible here, since a much larger clone lies one base away. The rearrangement links TRBV12-3 or TRBV12-4 to TRBJ1-2, with D unclear. CDR3 length: 11 amino acids. The CDR3 bases are TGTACCAGCAGTCAAATAAAGGGCTACACCTTC. As protein: CTSSQIKGYTF.

With regard to this clonotype: A much larger clonotype is one base distant, so this may be a read error. The chain has TRBV12-3 or TRBV12-4 and TRBJ2-7; 11 bases are shared with TRBD1. This CDR3 is 13 amino acids long. This CDR3 reads CASSGQGAGEHYF. The CDR3 DNA reads as TGTGCCAGCAGTGGACAGGGGGCGGGCGAGCACTACTTC.

Remarks on this clonotype: This sequence may be a read error, since a much larger clone differs from it by one base. This CDR3 fails to terminate in the conserved phenylalanine or tryptophan, so it likely reflects a read error. The rearrangement links TRBV29-1 to TRBJ2-1; D gene uncertain. The CDR3 is 12 amino acids. Germline values: CDR1 SQVTM, CDR2 ANQGSEA. The ends were cut back, 4 bases at V and 7 bases at J, with 11 bases in the middle. In DNA, the CDR3 is TGCAGCGTTGCCCGAATGGGAAATGAGCAGTTCCTC. Translating it yields CSVARMGNEQFL.

This clonotype was seen a handful of times. The chain is built from TRBV6-1 and TRBJ2-2; 9 bases map to TRBD1. The J segment lost 5 bases and the V segment lost 5 bases, leaving 3 bases of the junction unmatched. The CDR3 loop spans 14 amino acids. CDR1 and CDR2 (germline): MNHNS, SASEGT. The chain's CDR3 is CASSRTGETGELFF. The DNA for the CDR3 is TGTGCCAGCAGTCGGACAGGGGAGACCGGGGAGCTGTTTTTT.

For this clonotype: A much more abundant neighbour one base away suggests this may be a read error. No conserved phenylalanine or tryptophan ends this CDR3, so it is likely a read error. The chain recombines TRBV12-3 or TRBV12-4 with TRBJ2-7; TRBD2 agrees at 9 bases. CDR3 length equals 14 residues. V lost 4 bases, J lost 0 bases, and 1 base stayed unmatched. Written as DNA, the CDR3 is TGTGCCAGCAGTTCGACTAGCGGCTCCTACGAGCAGTACTCC. Amino acids: CASSSTSGSYEQYS.

In this sample, this clonotype turned up many times. The rearrangement uses TRBV29-1 and TRBJ2-7, with 8 bases that match TRBD1. There are 12 residues in the CDR3. Germline trimming cut 4 bases from V and 6 bases from J; bases unmatched to any gene: 5. Germline assignment: CDR1 SQVTM and CDR2 ANQGSEA. CDR3 in amino acids: CSVGQGASEQYF. The CDR3 DNA sequence: TGCAGCGTTGGGCAGGGGGCCTCCGAGCAGTACTTC.

V gene TRBV20-1 combines with J gene TRBJ2-2; D not resolved. Germline-derived CDR1 and CDR2 are DFQATT and SNEGSKA (reference sequence). CDR3 length: 15 amino acids. Trimming cost V 5 bases and J 1 base, with 14 bases left between them. CDR3 sequence reads: CSAPYLTKNTGELFF. DNA of the CDR3: TGCAGTGCTCCTTACTTGACGAAGAACACCGGGGAGCTGTTTTTT.

On this clonotype itself: A much larger clone differs by one base, so this may be a read error. The chain has TRBV7-9 and TRBJ2-7; D unresolved. V dropped 8 bases and J dropped 3 bases, with 5 bases sitting between them. Per the germline V gene, CDR1 is SEHNR and CDR2 is FQNEAQ (reference sequence). The CDR3 contains 10 residues. The CDR3 DNA sequence: TGTGCCAGCGGAAACTACGAGCAGTACTTC. Amino acids: CASGNYEQYF.

This clonotype came up a few times. This rearrangement joins TRBV30 to TRBJ1-5; D is perhaps TRBD1 (6 bases). Looked up from germline, CDR1 is GTSNPN and CDR2 is SVGIG (reference sequence). V lost 3 bases, J lost 5 bases, and 14 bases lay in between. CDR3 size: 14 residues. CDR3 in DNA: TGTGCCTGGAGCCGGGGAGGGGGGCATCAGCCCCAGCATTTT. Protein product: CAWSRGGGHQPQHF.

Notes on this clonotype: A read error may explain this, as a much larger clone is one base away. This chain joins TRBV12-3 or TRBV12-4 and TRBJ2-1; the match to TRBD2 covers 10 bases. The CDR3 consists of 15 residues. The CDR3 DNA sequence: TGTGCCAGCAACCCCTCGGGGACTAGCGTCAATGAGAAGTTCTTC. It specifies CASNPSGTSVNEKFF.

The rearrangement uses TRBV12-3 or TRBV12-4 and TRBJ2-3; D unresolved. This CDR3 comprises 16 residues. With 3 bases removed from V and 2 bases from J, the gap between germline ends came to 15 bases. CDR3 in DNA: TGTGCCAGCAGTTTCCTATCGGCTCCTGTCACAGATACGCAGTATTTT. Translating gives CASSFLSAPVTDTQYF.

V is TRBV28 and J is TRBJ1-5; a possible D gene is TRBD1 (5 bases). This CDR3 is 14 amino acids long. Germline CDR1 is MDHEN and CDR2 is SYDVKM. V lost 10 bases and J 6 bases, leaving 19 bases between the germline ends. Here the CDR3 reads CANRRAGHSQPQHF. CDR3 DNA sequence: TGTGCCAACAGGAGAGCAGGTCACAGTCAGCCCCAGCATTTT. Drawing the rest from reference TRBV28 and TRBJ1-5, the complete variable domain is DVKVTQSSRYLVKRTGEKVFLECVQDMDHENMFWYRQDPGLGLRLIYFSYDVKMKEKGDIPEGYSVSREKKERFSLILESASTNQTSMYLCANRRAGHSQPQHFGDGTRLSIL.

A word on this clonotype: This may arise from a read error, as a much more abundant clone is one base away. The CDR3 region is CSGIYDQYF. DNA of the CDR3: TGCAGTGGGATTTACGATCAGTACTTC. The gene calls are TRBV29-1 and TRBJ2-7, with unresolved D. The CDR3 sequence is 9 residues long. The V gene's germline CDR1 is SQVTM and CDR2 ANQGSEA.

This clonotype was seen just once. One end of the junction varies from germline; a read error may be responsible. V usage is TRBV15 and J usage is TRBJ2-2; 8 nucleotides align to TRBD2. CDR3 length: 17 residues. Germline CDR1 reads LNHNV; CDR2 reads YYDKDF (reference sequence). CDR3 region: CATSRDAGGGGEGELFF. The CDR3, as DNA: TGTGCTACCAGCAGAGATGCGGGGGGCGGCGGCGAAGGGGAGCTGTTTTTT. Supplemented by reference TRBV15 and TRBJ2-2, the full variable domain reads DAMVIQNPRYQVTQFGKPVTLSCSQTLNHNVMYWYQQKSSQAPKLLFHYYDKDFNNEADTPDNFQSRRPNTSFCFLDIRSPGLGDTAMYLCATSRDAGGGGEGELFFGEGSRLTVL.

This clonotype was seen many times. The gene calls are TRBV11-2 and TRBJ2-7, with 11 bases lining up with TRBD2. The CDR3 is 14 residues long. V trimming: 5 bases; J trimming: 3 bases; junction bases outside the gene matches: 3. Germline CDR1 and CDR2: SGHAT and FQNNGV. CDR3 residues: CASSGLAGVYEQYF. The CDR3 DNA is TGTGCCAGCAGCGGACTAGCGGGCGTCTACGAGCAGTACTTC.

To note about this clonotype: This clone may be a read error of a much larger clone one base away. The genes are TRBV6-5 and TRBJ2-7; no clear D. CDR3 length equals 13 residues. Per germline, CDR1 MNHEY and CDR2 SVGAGI. Trimming cost V 7 bases and J 4 bases, with 14 bases left between them. This chain's CDR3 is CASILAQRYEQYF. For the CDR3, the DNA is TGTGCCAGCATACTGGCTCAACGGTACGAGCAGTACTTC.

This clonotype came up once. J is TRBJ1-4 and V is TRBV14; a weak D match, TRBD1 (5 bases). V lost 2 bases, J lost 3 bases, and 13 bases lay in between. Germline CDR1 SGHDN, CDR2 FVKESK. This CDR3 comprises 16 residues. CDR3 sequence: CASSQRRGDANEKLFF. The CDR3 DNA is TGTGCCAGCAGCCAACGAAGAGGGGATGCTAATGAAAAACTGTTTTTT.

This clonotype showed up many times. This chain uses TRBV4-2 with TRBJ1-5, with D possibly matching TRBD1 (6 bases). Germline V gene lookup returns CDR1 LGHNA and CDR2 YNFKEQ. The CDR3 has 16 residues. Trimming left V 3 bases short and J 4 bases short, with 16 bases between. CDR3 nucleotide sequence: TGTGCCAGCAGCCAGGATACCGGGACACTGAATCAGCCCCAGCATTTT. Its protein product is CASSQDTGTLNQPQHF.

A word on this clonotype: Since no conserved phenylalanine or tryptophan closes the CDR3, a read error is the likely cause. J is TRBJ2-3 and V is TRBV6-1; D uncertain. The CDR3 runs to 14 residues. Germline lookup yields CDR1 MNHNS and CDR2 SASEGT. The CDR3 loop reads CGSSAVWFTDTQYS. CDR3 DNA sequence: TGTGGCAGCAGTGCTGTGTGGTTTACAGATACGCAGTATTCT.